A single sample gave rise to the 16 T cell receptor beta chains below, sequenced in a study of identical twins. TCRdb re-called the 5' RACE reads with MiXCR, one entry per CDR3 protein. Of 1.5 million to 2 million distinct CDR3 sequences in the sample, under 35% were seen once. Sequenced material: cord blood. The receptors shown here come from a newborn girl in good health.

The rearrangement uses TRBV14 and TRBJ2-1; the match to TRBD2 covers 12 bases. Germline V gene data show CDR1 as SGHDN and CDR2 as FVKESK. The junction had 12 bases not matched to a gene; V was cut back by 5 bases and J by 1 base. The length of the CDR3 is 19 residues. DNA of the CDR3: TGTGCCAGCAGCTTAAACCCCCCCCTAGCGGGAGGGTCCTACAATGAGCAGTTCTTC. This translates into CASSLNPPLAGGSYNEQFF.

The chain employs TRBV10-3 and TRBJ1-4; 8 bases match TRBD1. The CDR3 runs 12 residues. The trim removed 11 bases at V and 3 bases at J, leaving 2 bases unmatched. The germline CDR1 and CDR2 sequences are ENHRY and SYGVKD. CDR3 protein: CALTGANEKLFF. Written as DNA, the CDR3 is TGTGCCCTGACAGGGGCTAATGAAAAACTGTTTTTT.

This chain links TRBV7-2 with TRBJ2-6; TRBD1 matches 8 bases. With 4 bases clipped from V and 2 bases from J, the junction kept 7 bases outside the gene matches. This CDR3 region has 17 residues. The germline V gene has CDR1 SGHTA and CDR2 FQGNSA. CDR3 bases: TGTGCCAGCAGCTGGACAGGGAGGTCAACTGGGGCCAACGTCCTGACTTTC. The encoded protein is CASSWTGRSTGANVLTF.

This clonotype was observed a few times. This chain links TRBV10-3 with TRBJ1-5, with 10 bases fitting TRBD1. Per germline, CDR1 ENHRY and CDR2 SYGVKD. The CDR3 has 15 amino acids. V trimming: 5 bases; J trimming: 4 bases; junction bases outside the gene matches: 5. In nucleotides, the CDR3 is TGTGCCATCAGTCAGACAGGGGGCCGTAATCAGCCCCAGCATTTT. It specifies CAISQTGGRNQPQHF.

This chain links TRBV20-1 with TRBJ2-2; 13 nucleotides align to TRBD2. CDR1 and CDR2 from the germline V gene are DFQATT and SNEGSKA (reference sequence). Trimming cost V 5 bases and J 3 bases; bases outside gene matches: 3. This CDR3 is 15 amino acids long. The CDR3 DNA reads as TGCAGTGCTTCCGGACTAGCGGGAGACACCGGGGAGCTGTTTTTT. This gives the protein CSASGLAGDTGELFF.

The rearrangement joins TRBV25-1 to TRBJ1-1; maybe TRBD1 (6 bases). Trimming shortened V by 8 bases and J by 1 base, and 11 bases separated the two germline ends. Germline V lookup: CDR1 MGHDK, CDR2 SYGVNS. The length of the CDR3 is 13 residues. The CDR3 DNA sequence: TGTGCCAGCGGGAGGGGGACGAACACTGAAGCTTTCTTT. Translated, it gives CASGRGTNTEAFF.

This clonotype was seen more than once but under ten times. This sequence joins TRBV6-6 and TRBJ1-2; 9 nucleotides align to TRBD1. Germline V gene lookup returns CDR1 MNHNY and CDR2 SVGAGI (reference sequence). J lost 4 bases, V lost 6 bases, and 6 bases had no gene match. The CDR3 sequence is 14 residues long. The CDR3 here is CASRHRDRVYGYTF. The CDR3 DNA reads TGTGCCAGCAGGCACCGGGACAGGGTCTATGGCTACACCTTC.

The chain has TRBV28 and TRBJ2-7, with D tentatively TRBD1 (6 bases). Per germline, CDR1 MDHEN and CDR2 SYDVKM. V lost 3 bases and J 4 bases, leaving 10 bases between the germline ends. The CDR3 is 13 residues long. CDR3 region: CASSFWDTYEQYF. The CDR3 DNA reads TGTGCCAGCAGTTTTTGGGACACTTACGAGCAGTACTTC. Supplemented by reference TRBV28 and TRBJ2-7, the full variable domain reads DVKVTQSSRYLVKRTGEKVFLECVQDMDHENMFWYRQDPGLGLRLIYFSYDVKMKEKGDIPEGYSVSREKKERFSLILESASTNQTSMYLCASSFWDTYEQYFGPGTRLTVT.

A few counts support this clonotype. This chain links TRBV12-3 or TRBV12-4 with TRBJ2-1, with TRBD2 as a possible D gene (7 bases). The CDR3 is made up of 17 amino acids. Trimming removed 3 bases from V and 0 bases from J, with 15 bases in between. DNA of the CDR3: TGTGCCAGCAGTTTGACCCTAGCGGACAGCTCCTACAATGAGCAGTTCTTC. This gives the protein CASSLTLADSSYNEQFF.

The chain carries TRBV20-1 and TRBJ1-5, with no clear D. The CDR3 runs 14 residues. Germline CDR1 and CDR2: DFQATT and SNEGSKA (reference sequence). V lost 5 bases and J lost 2, with 13 bases in between. CDR3 loop: CSAGRPWGNQPQHF. The CDR3 DNA follows: TGCAGTGCTGGACGACCCTGGGGCAATCAGCCCCAGCATTTT.

The V and J genes are TRBV14 and TRBJ2-3, with D possibly matching TRBD1 (6 bases). The V end was cut by 0 bases, the J end by 2 bases, with 9 bases between. The CDR3 spans 15 residues. In germline, CDR1 is SGHDN, CDR2 FVKESK. The CDR3, as DNA: TGTGCCAGCAGCCAAGAACAGGGTAACACAGATACGCAGTATTTT. It codes for CASSQEQGNTDTQYF.

For this clonotype: Compared with germline, one end of the junction differs, possibly owing to a read error. The V gene is TRBV12-3 or TRBV12-4, the J gene TRBJ2-2; D might be TRBD2 (6 bases). The length of the CDR3 is 15 residues. The CDR3 bases are TGTGCCAGCAGTCCCCGGTCCCCGAACACCGGGGGGCTGTTTTTT. As protein: CASSPRSPNTGGLFF.

This clonotype has only a few counts. The chain joins TRBV12-3 or TRBV12-4 to TRBJ2-7; 8 bases fit TRBD1. The CDR3 totals 13 residues. V shed 6 bases and J 7 bases; nucleotides not matched to a gene: 8. CDR3 DNA: TGTGCCAGCAGCTTGGACAGGGTCAGGGAGCAGTACTTC. It specifies CASSLDRVREQYF.

The chain employs TRBV4-2 and TRBJ2-1; 9 bases align to TRBD2. V lost 8 bases, J lost 3 bases, and 8 bases stayed unmatched. Per the germline V gene, CDR1 is LGHNA and CDR2 is YNFKEQ. The CDR3 covers 15 residues. DNA for the CDR3: TGTGCCAGCGGCCCGCGGGGGGGCCACTACAATGAGCAGTTCTTC. Translated: CASGPRGGHYNEQFF.

The V and J genes are TRBV20-1 and TRBJ1-1; 9 positions match TRBD1. The CDR3 has 16 residues. The trim removed 2 bases at V and 0 bases at J, leaving 7 bases unmatched. Germline loops: CDR1 DFQATT, CDR2 SNEGSKA (reference sequence). Written as DNA, the CDR3 is TGCAGTGCTAGAAGTACAGGGGGCATGATGAACACTGAAGCTTTCTTT. Residues: CSARSTGGMMNTEAFF.

This chain links TRBV29-1 with TRBJ1-4; D not resolved. This CDR3 comprises 13 residues. CDR1 SQVTM and CDR2 ANQGSEA come from the germline V gene. Trimming removed 1 base at V and 0 bases at J, with 3 bases between. The CDR3 protein is CSVEAATNEKLFF. The CDR3 bases are TGCAGCGTTGAAGCCGCAACTAATGAAAAACTGTTTTTT. Full variable domain (outside the CDR3, taken from reference TRBV29-1 and TRBJ1-4): SAVISQKPSRDICQRGTSLTIQCQVDSQVTMMFWYRQQPGQSLTLIATANQGSEATYESGFVIDKFPISRPNLTFSTLTVSNMSPEDSSIYLCSVEAATNEKLFFGSGTQLSVL.